What follows are 31 T cell receptor beta chains derived from one specimen sequenced in a study of blood T cell repertoires in COVID-19. Profiling relied on immunoSEQ multiplex PCR, and the TCRdb table lists in-frame clones only, not all of them. Of approximately 100,000 clones in the sample, about 89% were seen once. The source material was peripheral blood. The receptors come from a man aged 55 to 70 with acute or convalescent COVID-19.

The rearrangement joins TRBV7-2 to TRBJ1-5; D may be TRBD1 (6 bases). V was cut by 3 bases and J by 2 bases, with 11 bases left in between. This CDR3 is 15 amino acids long. Germline V gives CDR1 SGHTA, CDR2 FQGNSA. The CDR3 is CASSFGGSGNQPQHF. The CDR3 DNA sequence: TGTGCCAGCAGCTTTGGGGGCTCGGGCAATCAGCCCCAGCATTTT.

The CDR3: CASRLDSNYGYTF. As DNA, the CDR3 is TGTGCCAGCAGATTGGACTCTAACTATGGCTACACCTTC. The chain combines TRBV27 with TRBJ1-2, with D unresolved. Germline lookup yields CDR1 MNHEY and CDR2 SMNVEV (reference sequence). The length of the CDR3 is 13 residues. V lost 6 bases and J lost 0, with 8 bases in between.

The chain uses TRBV7-8 and TRBJ1-5; D might be TRBD1 (6 bases). Germline V gene data show CDR1 as SGHVS and CDR2 as FQNEAQ. The CDR3 totals 16 residues. V dropped 1 base and J dropped 0 bases, with 10 bases sitting between them. The CDR3 bases are TGTGCCAGCAGCTTAGACAGGGCCTATAGCAATCAGCCCCAGCATTTT. Amino acids: CASSLDRAYSNQPQHF.

This chain joins TRBV5-6 and TRBJ1-2, with a possible D match to TRBD1 (6 bases). CDR3 length equals 13 residues. Per the germline V gene, CDR1 is SGHDT and CDR2 is YYEEEE. V was cut by 0 bases and J by 8 bases, with 11 bases left in between. CDR3 sequence reads: CASSLERGGGYTF. The CDR3 DNA sequence: TGTGCCAGCAGCTTGGAGAGGGGGGGAGGCTACACCTTC.

This clone appeared a few times. The rearrangement links TRBV18 to TRBJ2-2; a weak D match, TRBD1 (6 bases). Germline CDR1 KGHSH, CDR2 LQKENI. Trimming left V 6 bases short and J 1 base short, with 9 bases between. CDR3 size: 14 residues. CDR3: CASSATGNTGELFF. CDR3 nucleotides: TGTGCCAGCTCCGCGACAGGGAACACCGGGGAGCTGTTTTTT.

V is TRBV11-3 and J is TRBJ1-1, with D tentatively TRBD1 (6 bases). This CDR3 has 13 amino acids. The V and J ends lost 2 bases and 5 bases respectively, with 9 bases between them. The V gene's germline CDR1 is SGHNT and CDR2 YENEEA. The CDR3 here is CASSLQGGTEAFF. The CDR3 nucleotides are TGTGCCAGCAGCTTACAAGGGGGTACTGAAGCTTTCTTT. The whole variable domain, filled in from reference TRBV11-3 and TRBJ1-1, reads EAGVVQSPRYKIIEKKQPVAFWCNPISGHNTLYWYLQNLGQGPELLIRYENEEAVDDSQLPKDRFSAERLKGVDSTLKIQPAELGDSAVYLCASSLQGGTEAFFGQGTRLTVV.

The gene calls are TRBV28 and TRBJ2-1; a weak D match, TRBD2 (5 bases). V lost 6 bases to trimming and J lost 10 bases, with 19 bases between them. Germline V lookup: CDR1 MDHEN, CDR2 SYDVKM. The CDR3 has 14 residues. CDR3 nucleotide sequence: TGTGCCAGCAGGTGGCTAGCTAACTCCGGGGAGCAGTTCTTC. Translated: CASRWLANSGEQFF.

This clone has a single count. The chain links TRBV7-3 to TRBJ2-7; 9 bases match TRBD1. Unmatched junction bases numbered 5, after V lost 0 bases and J lost 5 bases. Germline-derived CDR1 and CDR2 are SGHTA and FQGTGA. The CDR3 has 15 amino acids. CDR3 region: CASSLTRTGVNEQYF. The CDR3 DNA is TGTGCCAGCAGCTTAACCCGGACAGGGGTAAACGAGCAGTACTTC. Variable domain in full (rest from reference TRBV7-3 and TRBJ2-7): GAGVSQTPSNKVTEKGKYVELRCDPISGHTALYWYRQSLGQGPEFLIYFQGTGAADDSGLPNDRFFAVRPEGSVSTLKIQRTERGDSAVYLCASSLTRTGVNEQYFGPGTRLTVT.

V is TRBV3-1 (or the pseudogene TRBV3-2) and J is TRBJ2-3, with 9 bases lining up with TRBD2. CDR3 length: 17 amino acids. After removal of 2 bases from V and 0 bases from J, the junction contained 6 bases not matched to a gene. Germline assignment: CDR1 LGHDT and CDR2 YNNKEL (reference sequence). The CDR3 sequence is CASSQLLAGDSTDTQYF. CDR3 nucleotide sequence: TGTGCCAGCAGCCAACTGTTAGCGGGAGATAGCACAGATACGCAGTATTTT.

V gene TRBV9 combines with J gene TRBJ1-2; TRBD1 agrees at 7 bases. V lost 0 bases to trimming and J lost 0 bases; unmatched junction nucleotides: 2. Per germline, CDR1 SGDLS and CDR2 YYNGEE. The CDR3 runs to 15 residues. In nucleotides, the CDR3 is TGTGCCAGCAGCGTAGGACAGGGTGCTAACTATGGCTACACCTTC. It encodes CASSVGQGANYGYTF.

The chain uses TRBV27 and TRBJ2-7; possible D gene TRBD1, 6 bases. CDR1 is MNHEY and CDR2 is SMNVEV in the germline V gene (reference sequence). Trimming pared 5 bases from V and 3 bases from J, leaving 20 bases between. CDR3 length: 16 residues. The CDR3: CASSTPGRGEGYEQYF. The CDR3, as DNA: TGTGCCAGCAGTACCCCAGGCAGGGGAGAGGGCTACGAGCAGTACTTC.

The DNA for the CDR3 is TGTGCCAGCTCTCAAGGAACAGGGGGCGCGGGTCAGCCCCAGCATTTT. It encodes CASSQGTGGAGQPQHF. The J gene is TRBJ1-5, the V gene TRBV18, with 9 bases matching TRBD1. The CDR3 extends over 16 amino acids. CDR1 KGHSH and CDR2 LQKENI come from the germline V gene. Unmatched junction bases numbered 12, after V lost 6 bases and J lost 6 bases.

This rearrangement joins TRBV30 to TRBJ2-5, with a tentative D call TRBD2 (6 bases). Germline CDR1 and CDR2: GTSNPN and SVGIG (reference sequence). The CDR3 has 15 amino acids. With 4 bases removed from V and 4 bases from J, the gap between germline ends came to 19 bases. The CDR3: CAWNGIGSVAETQYF. CDR3 DNA: TGTGCCTGGAATGGGATCGGGAGTGTTGCAGAGACCCAGTACTTC.

For this clone: Sequence at one end of the junction differs from germline and may be a read error. This chain links TRBV2 with TRBJ2-1; D perhaps matches TRBD2 (5 bases). CDR1 SNHLY and CDR2 FYNNEI come from the germline V gene. The CDR3 extends over 13 amino acids. CDR3: CASSESRESNVVF. Here the CDR3 DNA reads TGTGCCAGCAGTGAATCCCGGGAATCGAATGTGGTCTTC. Using reference TRBV2 and TRBJ2-1 for the parts outside the CDR3, the full variable domain is EPEVTQTPSHQVTQMGQEVILRCVPISNHLYFYWYRQILGQKVEFLVSFYNNEISEKSEIFDDQFSVERPDGSNFTLKIRSTKLEDSAMYFCASSESRESNVVFGPGTRLTVL.

This chain connects TRBV6-5 to TRBJ2-1; 10 bases are shared with TRBD2. V lost 4 bases to trimming and J lost 6 bases; unmatched junction nucleotides: 9. Germline values: CDR1 MNHEY, CDR2 SVGAGI. CDR3 length: 16 residues. CDR3 protein: CASSSRSGRHVNEQFF. The CDR3 DNA is TGTGCCAGCAGTTCTCGTAGCGGGAGGCACGTCAATGAGCAGTTCTTC.

The chain has TRBV9 and TRBJ1-6; D remains ambiguous. The CDR3 has 14 residues. Germline V lookup: CDR1 SGDLS, CDR2 YYNGEE. Trimming left V 2 bases short and J 10 bases short, with 13 bases between. The CDR3, as DNA: TGTGCCAGCAGCGTTCGGCAGGTAGACTCACCCCTCCACTTT. This translates into CASSVRQVDSPLHF.

The rearrangement links TRBV11-2 to TRBJ2-2, with TRBD1 matching 7 bases. V gave up 5 bases and J gave up 4 bases; unmatched junction bases: 4. The length of the CDR3 is 14 residues. Germline loops: CDR1 SGHAT, CDR2 FQNNGV. DNA for the CDR3: TGTGCCAGCAGCCAGGACAGGACCACCGGGGAGCTGTTTTTT. Its protein product is CASSQDRTTGELFF.

Only one count was recorded for this clone. The rearrangement joins TRBV7-9 to TRBJ2-3; 15 nucleotides agree with TRBD2. Per germline, CDR1 SEHNR and CDR2 FQNEAQ (reference sequence). The V segment lost 5 bases and the J segment 5 bases; nucleotides outside the gene matches: 2. The CDR3 covers 15 residues. As DNA, the CDR3 is TGTGCCAGCAGCGGACTAGCGGGAGGGATAGATACGCAGTATTTT. Translating gives CASSGLAGGIDTQYF.

V gene TRBV18 combines with J gene TRBJ2-7; a possible D gene is TRBD2 (5 bases). Deletions cut 3 bases from V and 2 bases from J, with 8 bases between. CDR1 and CDR2 (germline): KGHSH, LQKENI. The CDR3 consists of 13 residues. CDR3 nucleotide sequence: TGTGCCAGCTCACCGGGAGTTGCCTACGAGCAGTACGTC. Its translation: CASSPGVAYEQYV.

The chain combines TRBV5-1 with TRBJ2-7, with D perhaps matching TRBD2 (5 bases). The germline CDR1 and CDR2 sequences are SGHRS and YFSETQ. The CDR3 contains 17 residues. V was pared by 0 bases and J by 0 bases, with 16 bases between. The CDR3 loop is CASSLGSRLGSSYEQYV. The CDR3 DNA sequence: TGCGCCAGCAGCTTGGGATCGAGACTGGGGAGCTCCTACGAGCAGTACGTC.

The chain carries TRBV5-1 and TRBJ1-2, with 10 bases identical to TRBD1. The CDR3 contains 14 residues. CDR1 is SGHRS, CDR2 YFSETQ, per germline. The J segment lost 5 bases and the V segment lost 4 bases, leaving 5 bases of the junction unmatched. CDR3 residues: CASSMTGGGYGYTF. Written as DNA, the CDR3 is TGCGCCAGCAGCATGACAGGGGGCGGGTATGGCTACACCTTC.

The gene calls are TRBV20-1 and TRBJ2-1; the D is unclear. The CDR3 extends over 10 amino acids. V lost 6 bases, J lost 7 bases, and 7 bases lay in between. Germline lookup yields CDR1 DFQATT and CDR2 SNEGSKA (reference sequence). The CDR3 DNA reads TGCAGTGCGTGGCAGAATGAGCAGTTCTTC. Encoded protein: CSAWQNEQFF.

The V and J genes are TRBV19 and TRBJ1-2; D possibly corresponds to TRBD1 (5 bases). The CDR3 totals 13 residues. The V end lost 8 bases, the J end lost 3 bases, and 13 bases lay between the germline ends. The germline V gene encodes CDR1 LNHDA and CDR2 SQIVND (reference sequence). This CDR3 reads CASGSRVDYGYTF. CDR3 bases: TGTGCCAGTGGATCCAGGGTGGACTATGGCTACACCTTC.

Points on this clone: Within the sample, other DNA sequences also encode this same CDR3. The gene calls are TRBV24-1 and TRBJ1-1; D is possibly TRBD1 (5 bases). CDR3 size: 14 residues. V was cut by 5 bases and J by 4 bases, with 13 bases left in between. Germline V CDR1 and CDR2: KGHDR, SFDVKD. In DNA, the CDR3 is TGTGCCACCAGTGCTGGGCAGGGCAGCACTGAAGCTTTCTTT. Residues: CATSAGQGSTEAFF.

This chain links TRBV9 with TRBJ1-4; the D is unclear. There are 15 residues in the CDR3. Trimming removed 3 bases from V and 6 bases from J, with 15 bases in between. From germline, CDR1 is SGDLS and CDR2 YYNGEE. The CDR3 bases are TGTGCCAGCAGCGAGGGAGGGCTGGCCGATGAAAAACTGTTTTTT. This codes for CASSEGGLADEKLFF.

This clone has only one observation. The rearrangement links TRBV19 to TRBJ1-5; 9 nucleotides match TRBD1. The CDR3 runs to 13 residues. Germline-derived CDR1 and CDR2 are LNHDA and SQIVND (reference sequence). V shed 6 bases, J shed 5 bases, and the junction held 2 bases outside the gene matches. The CDR3, as DNA: TGTGCCAGTAGCGGGACAGGGTATCAGCCCCAGCATTTT. Translated, it gives CASSGTGYQPQHF.

This chain connects TRBV28 to TRBJ2-2; 9 nucleotides match TRBD2. The germline V gene encodes CDR1 MDHEN and CDR2 SYDVKM. This CDR3 region has 18 residues. Losses at the gene ends were 2 bases for V and 5 bases for J; bases not matched to a gene: 12. CDR3 sequence: CASSLLAAGGPRTGELFF. The DNA of the CDR3 is TGTGCCAGCAGTTTACTCGCCGCGGGAGGGCCTCGGACCGGGGAGCTGTTTTTT.

This clone was detected once. V and J are TRBV2 and TRBJ1-1; tentative D call: TRBD1 (6 bases). CDR3 length: 14 amino acids. The V gene lost 6 bases and the J gene lost 1 base, with 12 bases spanning the gap. Germline CDR1 and CDR2: SNHLY and FYNNEI. Written as DNA, the CDR3 is TGTGCCAGCAGCCGAGGGGGTAGGAACACTGAAGCTTTCTTT. As protein: CASSRGGRNTEAFF. Drawing the rest from reference TRBV2 and TRBJ1-1, the complete variable domain is EPEVTQTPSHQVTQMGQEVILRCVPISNHLYFYWYRQILGQKVEFLVSFYNNEISEKSEIFDDQFSVERPDGSNFTLKIRSTKLEDSAMYFCASSRGGRNTEAFFGQGTRLTVV.

The chain has TRBV3-1 (or the pseudogene TRBV3-2) and TRBJ2-1, with TRBD1 identical over 7 bases. Germline values: CDR1 LGHDT, CDR2 YNNKEL (reference sequence). With 3 bases clipped from V and 0 bases from J, the junction kept 5 bases outside the gene matches. This CDR3 region has 16 residues. The CDR3 loop is CASSQFRDSSYNEQFF. In DNA, the CDR3 is TGTGCCAGCAGCCAGTTCCGGGACAGCTCCTACAATGAGCAGTTCTTC.

The rearrangement uses TRBV6-1 and TRBJ1-3; the D gene is possibly TRBD1 (5 bases). The CDR3 has 14 residues. CDR1 and CDR2 from the germline V gene are MNHNS and SASEGT. With 2 bases removed from V and 0 bases from J, the gap between germline ends came to 5 bases. In DNA form, the CDR3 reads TGTGCCAGCAGTGAACAGGGCTCTGGAAACACCATATATTTT. This codes for CASSEQGSGNTIYF.

This chain links TRBV9 with TRBJ2-2; unclear D gene. Germline lookup yields CDR1 SGDLS and CDR2 YYNGEE. There are 13 residues in the CDR3. Trimming shortened V by 2 bases and J by 8 bases, and 10 bases separated the two germline ends. CDR3 protein: CASSVSVVGELFF. The CDR3 DNA reads TGTGCCAGCAGCGTTTCGGTGGTGGGGGAGCTGTTTTTT.